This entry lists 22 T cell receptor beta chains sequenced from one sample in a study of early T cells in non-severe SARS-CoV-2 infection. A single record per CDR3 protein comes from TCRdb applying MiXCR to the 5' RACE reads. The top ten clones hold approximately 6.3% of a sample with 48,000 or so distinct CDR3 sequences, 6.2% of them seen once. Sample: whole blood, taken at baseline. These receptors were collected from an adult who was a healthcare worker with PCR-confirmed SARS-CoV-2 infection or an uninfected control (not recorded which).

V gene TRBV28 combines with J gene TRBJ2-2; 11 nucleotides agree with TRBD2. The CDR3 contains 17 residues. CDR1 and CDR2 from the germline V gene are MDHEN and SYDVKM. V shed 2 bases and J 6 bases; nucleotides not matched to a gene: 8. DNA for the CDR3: TGTGCCAGCAGTTTAGGCCAACTAGCGGGAGTAGCCGGGGAGCTGTTTTTT. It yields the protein CASSLGQLAGVAGELFF.

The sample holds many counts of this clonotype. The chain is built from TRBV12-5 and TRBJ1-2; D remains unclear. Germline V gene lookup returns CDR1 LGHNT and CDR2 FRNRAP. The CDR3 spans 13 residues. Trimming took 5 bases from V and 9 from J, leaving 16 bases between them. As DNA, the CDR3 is TGTGCTAGTGGTCCGGACCACAGCTACAGCTACACCTTC. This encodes CASGPDHSYSYTF.

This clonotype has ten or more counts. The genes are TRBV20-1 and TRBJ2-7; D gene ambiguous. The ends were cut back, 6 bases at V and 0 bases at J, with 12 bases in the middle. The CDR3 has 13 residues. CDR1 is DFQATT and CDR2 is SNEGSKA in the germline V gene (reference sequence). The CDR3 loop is CSATTGSSYEQYF. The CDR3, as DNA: TGCAGTGCAACCACCGGCAGCTCCTACGAGCAGTACTTC.

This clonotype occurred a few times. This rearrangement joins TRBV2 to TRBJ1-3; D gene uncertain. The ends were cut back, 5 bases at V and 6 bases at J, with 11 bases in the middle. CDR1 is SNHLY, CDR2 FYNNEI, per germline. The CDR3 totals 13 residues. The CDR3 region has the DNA TGTGCCAGCAGTTTTAAGAGGACAAACACCATATATTTT. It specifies CASSFKRTNTIYF.

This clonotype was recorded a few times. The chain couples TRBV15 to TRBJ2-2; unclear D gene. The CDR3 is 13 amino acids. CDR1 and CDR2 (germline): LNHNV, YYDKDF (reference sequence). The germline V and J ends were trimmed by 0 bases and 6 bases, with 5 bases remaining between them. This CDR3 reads CATSRDLSGELFF. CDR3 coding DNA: TGTGCCACCAGCAGAGATCTGTCCGGGGAGCTGTTTTTT.

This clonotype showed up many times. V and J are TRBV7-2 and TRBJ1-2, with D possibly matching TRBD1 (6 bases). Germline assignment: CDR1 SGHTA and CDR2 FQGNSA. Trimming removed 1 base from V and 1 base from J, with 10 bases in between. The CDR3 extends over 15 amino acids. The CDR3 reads CASSLEHRVNYGYTF. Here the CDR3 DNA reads TGTGCCAGCAGCTTAGAACACAGGGTTAACTATGGCTACACCTTC.

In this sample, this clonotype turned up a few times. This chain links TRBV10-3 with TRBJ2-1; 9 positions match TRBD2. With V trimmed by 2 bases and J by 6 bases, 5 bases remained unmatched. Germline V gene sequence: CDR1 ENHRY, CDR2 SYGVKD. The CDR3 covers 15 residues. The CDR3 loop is CAISEPGSGSNEQFF. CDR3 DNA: TGTGCCATCAGTGAGCCGGGTAGCGGGAGCAATGAGCAGTTCTTC.

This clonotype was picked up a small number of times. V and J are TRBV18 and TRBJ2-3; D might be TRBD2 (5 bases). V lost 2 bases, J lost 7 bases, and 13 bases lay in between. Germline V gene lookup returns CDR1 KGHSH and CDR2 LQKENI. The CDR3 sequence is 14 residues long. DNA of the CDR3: TGTGCCAGCTCACCAACCCGGGAACCAAATACGCAGTATTTT. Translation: CASSPTREPNTQYF.

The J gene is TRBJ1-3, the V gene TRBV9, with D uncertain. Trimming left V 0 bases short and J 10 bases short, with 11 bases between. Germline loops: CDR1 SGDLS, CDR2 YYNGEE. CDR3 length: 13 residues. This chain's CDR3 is CASSVDSGGTIYF. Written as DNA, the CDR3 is TGTGCCAGCAGCGTAGATTCCGGCGGGACCATATATTTT.

CDR3 region: CAISSGTSGLQFF. CDR3 DNA: TGTGCCATCAGCTCCGGGACTAGCGGACTGCAGTTCTTC. The chain couples TRBV10-3 to TRBJ2-1; TRBD2 aligns across 11 bases. Looked up from germline, CDR1 is ENHRY and CDR2 is SYGVKD. The CDR3 totals 13 residues. With V trimmed by 6 bases and J by 12 bases, 7 bases remained unmatched.

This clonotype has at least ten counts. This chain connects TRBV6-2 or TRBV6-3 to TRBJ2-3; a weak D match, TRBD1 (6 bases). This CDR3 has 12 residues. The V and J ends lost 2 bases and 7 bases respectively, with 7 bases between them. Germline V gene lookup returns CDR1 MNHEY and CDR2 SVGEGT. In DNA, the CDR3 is TGTGCCAGCAGTTACGGGGACAATACGCAGTATTTT. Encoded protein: CASSYGDNTQYF.

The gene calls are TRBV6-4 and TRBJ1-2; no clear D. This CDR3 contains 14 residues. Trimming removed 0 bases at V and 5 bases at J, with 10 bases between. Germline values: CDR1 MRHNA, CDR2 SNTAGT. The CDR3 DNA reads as TGTGCCAGCAGTGACTCGACACACAGTTATGGCTACACCTTC. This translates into CASSDSTHSYGYTF.

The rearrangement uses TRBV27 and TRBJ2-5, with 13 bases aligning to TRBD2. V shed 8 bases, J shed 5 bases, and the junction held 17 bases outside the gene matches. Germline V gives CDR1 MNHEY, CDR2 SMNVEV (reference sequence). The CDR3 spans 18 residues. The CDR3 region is CASREFTQTSGRGETQYF. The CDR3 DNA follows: TGTGCCAGCCGAGAGTTTACCCAAACTAGCGGGAGGGGCGAGACCCAGTACTTC.

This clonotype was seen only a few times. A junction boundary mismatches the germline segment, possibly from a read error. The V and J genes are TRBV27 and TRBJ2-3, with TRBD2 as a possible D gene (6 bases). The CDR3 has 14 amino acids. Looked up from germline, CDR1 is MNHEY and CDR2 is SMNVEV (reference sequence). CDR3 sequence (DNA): TGTGCCAGCCGTTTCGGGAGCGTTGCAGATACGCAGTATTTT. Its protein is CASRFGSVADTQYF.

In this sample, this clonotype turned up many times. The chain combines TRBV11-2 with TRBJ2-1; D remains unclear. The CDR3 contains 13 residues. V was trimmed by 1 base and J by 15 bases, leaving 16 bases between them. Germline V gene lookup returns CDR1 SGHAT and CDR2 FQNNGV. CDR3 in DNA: TGTGCCAGCAGCTTAGTAATCGGCTGGTTTCGGTTCTTC. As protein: CASSLVIGWFRFF.

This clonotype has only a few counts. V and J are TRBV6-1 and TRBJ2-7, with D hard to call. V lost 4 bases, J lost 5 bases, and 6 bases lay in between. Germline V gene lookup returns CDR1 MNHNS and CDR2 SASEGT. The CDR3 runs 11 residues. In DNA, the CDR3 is TGTGCCAGCAGTGTCGCCCACGAGCAGTACTTC. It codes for CASSVAHEQYF.

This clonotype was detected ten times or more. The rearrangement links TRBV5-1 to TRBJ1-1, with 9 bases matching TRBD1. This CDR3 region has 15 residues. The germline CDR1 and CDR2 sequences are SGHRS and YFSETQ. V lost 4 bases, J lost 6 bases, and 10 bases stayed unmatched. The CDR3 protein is CASSPVATGGSEAFF. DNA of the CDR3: TGCGCCAGCAGCCCGGTTGCTACAGGGGGCTCTGAAGCTTTCTTT.

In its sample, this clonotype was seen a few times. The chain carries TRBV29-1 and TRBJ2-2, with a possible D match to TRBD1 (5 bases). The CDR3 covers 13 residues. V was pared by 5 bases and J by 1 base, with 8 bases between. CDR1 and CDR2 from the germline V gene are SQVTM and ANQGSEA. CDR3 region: CSVRTQNTGELFF. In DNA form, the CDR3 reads TGCAGCGTTCGGACACAGAACACCGGGGAGCTGTTTTTT.

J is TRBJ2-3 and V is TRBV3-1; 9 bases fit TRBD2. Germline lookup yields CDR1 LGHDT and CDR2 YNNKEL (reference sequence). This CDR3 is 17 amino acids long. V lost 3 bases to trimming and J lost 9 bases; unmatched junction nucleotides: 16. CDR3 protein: CASSQELAGPMAGTQYF. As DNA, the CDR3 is TGTGCCAGCAGCCAGGAACTAGCGGGTCCCATGGCGGGGACGCAGTATTTT.

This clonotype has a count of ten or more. The CDR3 sequence: CASSSGKGPINYGYTF. The CDR3 DNA follows: TGCGCCAGCAGCTCTGGGAAAGGGCCAATTAACTATGGCTACACCTTC. This chain connects TRBV5-1 to TRBJ1-2; D gene uncertain. Trimming removed 3 bases at V and 1 base at J, with 16 bases between. Germline CDR1 and CDR2: SGHRS and YFSETQ. The CDR3 spans 16 residues.

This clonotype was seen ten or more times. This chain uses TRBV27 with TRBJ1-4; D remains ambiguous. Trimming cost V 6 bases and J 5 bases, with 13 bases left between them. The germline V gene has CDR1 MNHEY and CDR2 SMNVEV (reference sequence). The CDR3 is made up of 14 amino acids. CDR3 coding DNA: TGTGCCAGCAGCCCCCTGGGAGGGAATGAAAAACTGTTTTTT. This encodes CASSPLGGNEKLFF. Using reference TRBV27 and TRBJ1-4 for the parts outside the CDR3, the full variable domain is EAQVTQNPRYLITVTGKKLTVTCSQNMNHEYMSWYRQDPGLGLRQIYYSMNVEVTDKGDVPEGYKVSRKEKRNFPLILESPSPNQTSLYFCASSPLGGNEKLFFGSGTQLSVL.

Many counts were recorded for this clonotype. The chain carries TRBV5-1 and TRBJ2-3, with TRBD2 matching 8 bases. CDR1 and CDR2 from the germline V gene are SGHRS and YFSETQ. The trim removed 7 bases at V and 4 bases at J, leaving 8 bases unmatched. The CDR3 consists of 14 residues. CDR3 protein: CASQGGRRADTQYF. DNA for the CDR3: TGCGCCAGCCAGGGCGGGAGGCGCGCAGATACGCAGTATTTT.